A selection of T cell receptor beta chains follows, all from one sample in a study of blood T cell repertoires in COVID-19. TCRdb keeps only in-frame clones here, not all; method: immunoSEQ multiplex PCR. Of 250,000 or so clones listed, approximately 86% were seen once; the top ten hold 0.65% to 0.95%. The sequenced sample was peripheral blood. These receptors were taken from a woman aged 30 to 39 with acute or convalescent COVID-19. CDR3s include the opening cysteine and the closing phenylalanine or tryptophan. D genes are given only for firm matches. Some rows mark clone size as missing; the rest say once, few, many or name a class of expanded clone.

j_call,v_call,clone_size,d_call,cdr3_aa,cdr3_nt
TRBJ2-3,TRBV19,NA,TRBD1,CASSPRQGRTDTQYF,TGTGCCAGTAGTCCCCGACAGGGTAGGACAGATACGCAGTATTTT
TRBJ2-1,TRBV4-2,NA,NA,CASSLGLGSDNEQFF,TGTGCCAGCAGCCTAGGACTGGGATCAGACAATGAGCAGTTCTTC
TRBJ2-7,TRBV4-3,NA,TRBD2,CASSHRLSGRINSYEQYF,TGCGCCAGCAGCCATCGTCTAAGCGGGAGAATAAACTCCTACGAGCAGTACTTC
TRBJ1-2,TRBV19,NA,NA,CASSIPRTERYGYTF,TGTGCCAGTAGTATCCCTCGGACAGAGCGCTATGGCTACACCTTC
TRBJ1-6,TRBV6-5,NA,TRBD1,CASSLDRSSSPLHF,TGTGCCAGCAGCCTGGACAGGAGTAGTTCACCCCTCCACTTT
TRBJ1-1,TRBV6-2/TRBV6-3,once,TRBD1,CASSFPGGTEAFF,TGTGCCAGCAGTTTCCCAGGGGGCACTGAAGCTTTCTTT
TRBJ1-6,TRBV15,NA,NA,CATSRDPGYNSPLHF,TGTGCCACCAGCAGAGATCCGGGGTATAATTCACCCCTCCACTTT
TRBJ1-4,TRBV18,NA,TRBD1,CASSPLGTGKEKLFF,TGTGCCAGCTCACCACTAGGGACAGGGAAAGAAAAACTGTTTTTT
TRBJ2-2,TRBV19,NA,TRBD2,CASSIWTSGTGELFF,TGTGCCAGTAGTATATGGACTAGCGGTACCGGGGAGCTGTTTTTT
TRBJ2-1,TRBV7-2,once,TRBD2,CASSLTGLAGGYNEQFF,TGTGCCAGCAGCTTAACCGGACTAGCGGGAGGCTACAATGAGCAGTTCTTC
TRBJ1-4,TRBV18,NA,NA,CASSQTGANEKLFF,TGTGCCAGCTCACAGACAGGCGCTAATGAAAAACTGTTTTTT
TRBJ2-2,TRBV5-4,NA,TRBD1,CASSPTGTGNTGELFF,TGTGCCAGCAGCCCAACCGGGACAGGAAACACCGGGGAGCTGTTTTTT
TRBJ1-3,TRBV30,NA,TRBD1,CAWSGTGAPKNTIYF,TGTGCCTGGAGTGGCACAGGGGCCCCTAAGAACACCATATATTTT
TRBJ1-2,TRBV29-1,NA,NA,CSAPLNEGYTF,TGCAGCGCCCCTTTGAATGAGGGCTACACCTTC
TRBJ2-5,TRBV5-6,NA,NA,CASSPGTQETQYF,TGTGCCAGCAGCCCCGGGACTCAAGAGACCCAGTACTTC
TRBJ2-7,TRBV15,NA,TRBD2,CATRLAGGTSYEQYF,TGTGCCACCAGATTAGCGGGAGGTACCTCCTACGAGCAGTACTTC
TRBJ2-3,TRBV29-1,NA,TRBD2,CSVEDLAGGTDTQYF,TGCAGCGTTGAAGATCTTGCGGGGGGCACAGATACGCAGTATTTT
TRBJ1-5,TRBV3-1/TRBV3-2,NA,NA,CASSHLRTNPNQPQHF,TGTGCCAGCAGCCACCTCAGAACGAATCCCAATCAGCCCCAGCATTTT
TRBJ2-1,TRBV20-1,NA,TRBD2,CSASALAGGIGYNEQFF,TGCAGTGCTAGTGCTCTAGCGGGAGGGATAGGATACAATGAGCAGTTCTTC
TRBJ2-3,TRBV7-3,NA,TRBD2,CASSLKGGSGTDTQYF,TGTGCCAGCAGCTTAAAGGGCGGGAGCGGAACAGATACGCAGTATTTT
TRBJ2-5,TRBV5-1,NA,TRBD1,CASSESDRGGETQYF,TGCGCCAGCAGTGAAAGCGACAGGGGTGGGGAGACCCAGTACTTC
TRBJ2-3,TRBV19,NA,NA,CASPSWPIPGDTQYF,TGTGCCAGCCCCTCCTGGCCCATACCGGGGGATACGCAGTATTTT
TRBJ2-3,TRBV2,NA,NA,CASRASGADTQYF,TGTGCCAGCAGAGCCTCGGGGGCAGATACGCAGTATTTT
TRBJ2-7,TRBV19,once,NA,CASSISEINSYEQYF,TGTGCCAGTAGTATCTCCGAGATTAACTCCTACGAGCAGTACTTC
TRBJ2-5,TRBV14,NA,TRBD1,CASSHKNRGTLQETQYF,TGTGCCAGCAGCCACAAGAACAGGGGGACTCTCCAAGAGACCCAGTACTTC
TRBJ2-1,TRBV4-3,NA,NA,CASSQSNYGEEFF,TGCGCCAGCAGCCAATCAAACTACGGTGAGGAGTTCTTC
TRBJ1-4,TRBV5-6,NA,NA,CASSFVDRGGEKLFF,TGTGCCAGCAGCTTTGTAGATCGGGGAGGTGAAAAACTGTTTTTT
TRBJ2-7,TRBV5-4,NA,TRBD2,CASSTGLAGAYEQYF,TGTGCCAGCAGCACGGGACTAGCGGGAGCCTACGAGCAGTACTTC
TRBJ2-3,TRBV27,NA,NA,CASRRTYQRTDTQYF,TGTGCCAGCAGAAGAACTTACCAGCGTACAGATACGCAGTATTTT
TRBJ2-7,TRBV7-2,NA,NA,CASSFRDTYEQYF,TGTGCCAGCAGCTTCCGGGACACCTACGAGCAGTACTTC
TRBJ2-7,TRBV19,once,TRBD2,CASKGTSLSYEQYF,TGTGCCAGTAAAGGGACTAGCCTCTCCTACGAGCAGTACTTC
TRBJ2-7,TRBV19,NA,NA,CASSPGDSYEQYF,TGTGCCAGTAGCCCAGGGGACTCCTACGAGCAGTACTTC
TRBJ2-5,TRBV28,NA,NA,CASSPIRQGVQETQYF,TGTGCCAGCAGCCCAATCCGGCAGGGCGTTCAAGAGACCCAGTACTTC
TRBJ2-6,TRBV7-9,NA,NA,CAKRVSGANVLTF,TGTGCCAAACGGGTCTCTGGGGCCAACGTCCTGACTTTC
TRBJ2-5,TRBV3-1/TRBV3-2,NA,TRBD2,CASSRGLAGGQQETQYF,TGTGCCAGCAGCCGGGGTTTAGCGGGAGGCCAACAAGAGACCCAGTACTTC
TRBJ2-1,TRBV27,NA,TRBD2,CASSLSGRALIYNEQFF,TGTGCCAGCAGTTTAAGCGGGAGGGCCCTTATATACAATGAGCAGTTCTTC
TRBJ2-7,TRBV27,NA,NA,CASSSVYEQYF,TGTGCCAGCAGCTCCGTATACGAGCAGTACTTC
TRBJ2-2,TRBV10-2,once,NA,CASSESGGANTGELFF,TGCGCCAGCAGTGAGTCAGGGGGGGCCAACACCGGGGAGCTGTTTTTT
TRBJ1-6,TRBV20-1,once,NA,CSASKGQIYNSPLHF,TGCAGTGCTAGTAAGGGACAAATATATAATTCACCCCTCCACTTT
TRBJ2-3,TRBV12-5,NA,NA,CASGFGQGITDTQYF,TGTGCTAGTGGTTTTGGGCAGGGGATCACAGATACGCAGTATTTT
TRBJ2-5,TRBV24-1,NA,NA,CATSDSEGGETQYF,TGTGCCACCAGTGATTCGGAGGGAGGCGAGACCCAGTACTTC
TRBJ2-1,TRBV5-1,NA,NA,CASSSGLYNEQFF,TGCGCCAGCAGCTCGGGACTCTACAATGAGCAGTTCTTC
TRBJ2-7,TRBV11-2,NA,NA,CASSFDRPYEQYF,TGTGCCAGCAGCTTTGACAGGCCATACGAGCAGTACTTC
TRBJ1-1,TRBV10-1,NA,NA,CASRKTQNTEAFF,TGCGCCAGCAGGAAGACACAGAACACTGAAGCTTTCTTT
TRBJ2-2,TRBV11-3,NA,NA,CASSLDLDSGELFF,TGTGCCAGCAGCTTAGATCTAGATTCCGGGGAGCTGTTTTTT
TRBJ1-2,TRBV30,NA,TRBD1,CACGGGQGLYGYTF,TGTGCCTGCGGGGGGGGACAGGGGCTCTATGGCTACACCTTC
TRBJ2-7,TRBV3-1/TRBV3-2,NA,TRBD2,CASSQDTGAGSYEQYF,TGTGCCAGCAGCCAAGATACGGGAGCGGGGTCCTACGAGCAGTACTTC
TRBJ2-7,TRBV6-5,NA,NA,CASSYVQGPYEQYF,TGTGCCAGCAGTTACGTTCAGGGGCCCTACGAGCAGTACTTC